The entry that follows covers one TCR beta chain sequence. As yet, its antigen is unknown. In the PCR, 60 Vbeta and 13 Jbeta primers were used. Clones were sequenced by immunoSEQ multiplex PCR, and TCRdb holds only the in-frame ones, with some missing. Altogether roughly 100,000 clones are present, roughly four fifths being singletons, with the ten largest covering 3.6%. The entry originates in a study of cytomegalovirus exposure and HLA in healthy donors. Study-wide results and limits: Later work showed greater clonal expansion in HLA-associated TCR beta chains than in equally common others.

This clonotype was obtained from a man aged 60 to 75 in good health and CMV-seronegative. The specimen was PBMCs.

The CDR3 nucleotides are TGCAGCTCCCAGGGGGTAGGGGAGCAGTTCTTC. It translates to CSSQGVGEQFF. This sequence joins TRBV29-1 and TRBJ2-1; TRBD1 agrees at 7 bases. After removal of 8 bases from V and 10 bases from J, the junction contained 8 bases not matched to a gene. The CDR3 extends over 11 amino acids. CDR1 is SQVTM and CDR2 is ANQGSEA in the germline V gene.